This T cell receptor beta chain was profiled in a study of control samples from healthy donors and cancer patients. The sample holds one count of this clone. V was trimmed by 4 bases and J by 4 bases, leaving 2 bases between them. Germline V gene data show CDR1 as ENHRY and CDR2 as SYGVKD. This CDR3 spans 11 amino acids. Using immunoSEQ multiplex PCR, the repertoire was profiled, and TCRdb retains in-frame clones only, with some absent. The table has roughly 26,000 clones, 85% seen once. The clonotype originates from a woman aged 55-70 years with head and neck cancer. Sequences were obtained from PBMCs. This chain connects TRBV10-3 to TRBJ1-3; no reliable D call. The CDR3 here is CAISGGNTIYF. The CDR3 region has the DNA TGTGCCATCAGTGGGGGAAACACCATATATTTT.